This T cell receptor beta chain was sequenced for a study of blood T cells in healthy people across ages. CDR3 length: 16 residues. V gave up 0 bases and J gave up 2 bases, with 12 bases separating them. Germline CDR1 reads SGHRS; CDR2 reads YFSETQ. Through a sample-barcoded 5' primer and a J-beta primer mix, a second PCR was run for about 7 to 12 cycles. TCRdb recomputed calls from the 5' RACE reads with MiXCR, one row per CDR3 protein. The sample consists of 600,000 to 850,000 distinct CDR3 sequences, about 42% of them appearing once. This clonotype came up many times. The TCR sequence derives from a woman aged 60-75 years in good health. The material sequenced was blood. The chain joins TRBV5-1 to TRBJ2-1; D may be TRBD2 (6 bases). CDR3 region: CASSLGPRGTYNEQFF. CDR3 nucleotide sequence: TGCGCCAGCAGCTTGGGACCGCGGGGTACCTACAATGAGCAGTTCTTC.